This T cell receptor (beta chain) was identified in a study of T cell changes during pregnancy in multiple sclerosis. Sequenced by immunoSEQ multiplex PCR; TCRdb stores in-frame clones only, minus some. The data show roughly 110,000 clones, approximately 90% seen once. V trimming: 4 bases; J trimming: 2 bases; junction bases outside the gene matches: 6. Germline CDR1 SNHLY, CDR2 FYNNEI. This CDR3 has 16 amino acids. This TCR was recovered from a female donor with multiple sclerosis, enrolled in a pregnancy study. The rearrangement uses TRBV2 and TRBJ2-5; 11 bases match TRBD2. Sequencing used peripheral blood, obtained after pregnancy. CDR3 sequence (DNA): TGTGCCAGCAGTGGGCTAGCGGGGGGTTCGCAAGAGACCCAGTACTTC. Encoded protein: CASSGLAGGSQETQYF.